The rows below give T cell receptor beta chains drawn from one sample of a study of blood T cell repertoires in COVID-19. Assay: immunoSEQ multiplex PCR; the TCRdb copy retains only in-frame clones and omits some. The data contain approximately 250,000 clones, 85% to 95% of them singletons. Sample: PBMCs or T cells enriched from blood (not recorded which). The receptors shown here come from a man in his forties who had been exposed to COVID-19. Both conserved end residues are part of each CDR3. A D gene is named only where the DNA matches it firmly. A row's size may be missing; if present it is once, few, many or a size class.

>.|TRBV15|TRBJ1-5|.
CATSRAGVSHEPQHF
TGTGCCACCAGCAGAGCGGGGGTTAGCCATGAGCCCCAGCATTTT
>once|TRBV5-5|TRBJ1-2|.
CASSPERGGRGYTF
TGTGCCAGCAGCCCCGAGCGGGGAGGAAGAGGCTACACCTTC
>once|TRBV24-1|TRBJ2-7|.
CATSDPVTGEQYF
TGTGCCACCAGTGATCCCGTAACGGGGGAGCAGTACTTC
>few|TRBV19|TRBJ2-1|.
CASSIGLLENEQFF
TGTGCCAGTAGTATAGGTCTTCTTGAGAATGAGCAGTTCTTC
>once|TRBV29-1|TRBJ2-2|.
CSVPGGTGELFF
TGCAGCGTTCCCGGGGGCACCGGGGAGCTGTTTTTT
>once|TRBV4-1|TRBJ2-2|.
CASSQEAEGITGELFF
TGCGCCAGCAGCCAGGAAGCGGAGGGGATAACCGGGGAGCTGTTTTTT
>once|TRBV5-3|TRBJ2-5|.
CARSLVEKLQETQYF
TGTGCCAGAAGCTTGGTCGAGAAACTACAAGAGACCCAGTACTTC
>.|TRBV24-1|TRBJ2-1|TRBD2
CATSDPSGRAANEQFF
TGTGCCACCAGTGACCCTAGCGGGAGGGCCGCCAATGAGCAGTTCTTC
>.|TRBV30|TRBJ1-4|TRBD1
CAWSRDSNEKLFF
TGTGCCTGGAGCCGGGACAGTAATGAAAAACTGTTTTTT
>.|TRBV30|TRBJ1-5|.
CAWSVGGPNQPQHF
TGTGCCTGGAGTGTAGGGGGACCCAATCAGCCCCAGCATTTT
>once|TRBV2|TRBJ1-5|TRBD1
CASSGTAYSNQPQHF
TGTGCCAGCAGCGGGACAGCATATAGCAATCAGCCCCAGCATTTT
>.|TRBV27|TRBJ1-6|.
CASSFYEKGNSPLHF
TGTGCCAGCAGTTTCTATGAAAAGGGGAATTCACCCCTCCACTTT
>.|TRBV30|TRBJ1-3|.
CAAKGVRHLSGNTIYF
TGTGCCGCGAAAGGGGTTAGGCACCTCTCGGGAAACACCATATATTTT
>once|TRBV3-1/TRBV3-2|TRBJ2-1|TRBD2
CASSHIAGVSNEQFF
TGTGCCAGCAGCCACATAGCGGGAGTTAGCAATGAGCAGTTCTTC
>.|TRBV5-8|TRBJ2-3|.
CASSFIADTQYF
TGTGCCAGCAGCTTTATTGCAGATACGCAGTATTTT
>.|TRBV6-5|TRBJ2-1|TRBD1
CASSPPGQGHNEQFF
TGTGCCAGCAGTCCTCCGGGACAGGGGCACAATGAGCAGTTCTTC
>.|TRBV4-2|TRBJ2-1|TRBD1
CASSQGQGYYNEQFF
TGTGCCAGCAGCCAAGGACAGGGTTACTACAATGAGCAGTTCTTC
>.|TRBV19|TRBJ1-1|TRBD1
CASSYRGTEAFF
TGTGCCAGTAGTTACAGGGGTACTGAAGCTTTCTTT
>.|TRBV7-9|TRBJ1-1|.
CASSLQGEAFF
TGTGCCAGCAGCCTACAGGGTGAAGCTTTCTTT
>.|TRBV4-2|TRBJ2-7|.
CASSGSWDSSSRDF
TGTGCCAGCAGTGGTTCATGGGACTCGTCCTCGAGGGACTTC
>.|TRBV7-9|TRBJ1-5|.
CASSLGFSRDQPQHF
TGTGCCAGCAGCTTAGGATTTTCCCGAGATCAGCCCCAGCATTTT
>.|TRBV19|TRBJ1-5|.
CASSIQPRNQPQHF
TGTGCCAGTAGTATACAACCTAGGAATCAGCCCCAGCATTTT
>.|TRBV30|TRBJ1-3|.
CAWMGALGNTIYF
TGTGCCTGGATGGGGGCTCTAGGAAACACCATATATTTT